Sequencing of this T cell receptor beta chain was carried out in a study of PD-L1 blockade in urothelial cancer (TCRdb year 2017). Background for the entire study: All patients started therapy in about 2014 and received atezolizumab 1,200 mg intravenously every 3 weeks. The study, an exploratory multi-omic analysis, examined somatic, immune and clinical correlates of response to PD-L1 blockade with atezolizumab in urothelial cancer. Durable clinical benefit was defined as progression-free survival longer than 6 months, and TCR features were also tested against progression-free and overall survival. In the same patients, pretreatment tumors underwent whole exome sequencing and RNA sequencing in addition to TCR sequencing. Pretreatment blood TCR-seq was available for twenty-nine patients, at least one posttreatment blood collection was obtained for approximately 24 patients, and tumor TCR-seq was available for approximately 24 patients. About nine tenths of the roughly 29 patients were males with bladder-origin urothelial cancer, and about two thirds of the roughly 30 reported a prior smoking history. Blood samples were analyzed at two time points: 3 weeks after treatment start (second dose) and 6 weeks after treatment start. Patients had an ECOG performance status of 0 or 1 and had received between 0 and 3 prior chemotherapy regimens. Blood samples gave a median of approximately 150,000 T cells and approximately 80,000 unique TCRs, with a median clonality of approximately 0.08. TCR sequencing covered pretreatment tumor samples and matched, serially collected peripheral blood taken before and after atezolizumab treatment. Durable clinical benefit was achieved by nine patients and was not achieved by 20 patients.

Compared with germline, V lacks 2 bases and J lacks 4 bases; bases without a gene match: 2. The CDR3, cysteine through phenylalanine, is 15 amino acids long. Only CDR3 DNA is held: 45 bases, read in frame from base 1. The germline V gene encodes CDR1 GTSNPN and CDR2 SVGIG (reference sequence). Remarks on this clone: No antigen is known for it. Nothing much larger sits one base from this clone, and base qualities are not available.

The investigation overall reported the following: Because the sample size was small (n of about 31) and many of the analyses were exploratory, the results are meant to be hypothesis-generating. Greater expansion of tumor-associated TCR clones in peripheral blood 3 weeks after the start of treatment was observed in patients with durable benefit (n ≈ 22, p = 0.022). A pretreatment peripheral blood TCR clonality below the median was linked to improved progression-free and overall survival.

The intended sense of this specimen's time point label: peripheral blood 6 weeks after treatment start. The cohort included 29 patients with locally advanced or metastatic urothelial carcinoma who were treated at Memorial Sloan Kettering on a trial protocol. Peripheral blood mononuclear cells were collected from each patient pretreatment and during treatment, giving between 1 and 8 total time points per patient. The Qiagen DNeasy Blood extraction kit was used to purify genomic DNA from total PBMCs and from tumor samples. PBMCs were collected pretreatment and during treatment, and were isolated and stored as previously described. Each PCR received spiked-in synthetic TCR analog templates so that absolute template abundance could be estimated from read counts. The immunoSEQ assay used bias-controlled V and J gene primers to amplify TCRbeta CDR3 regions from genomic DNA. Sequencing of rearranged TCRbeta segments was performed at approximately 20X coverage. In the authors' own workflow: Clustering was used to correct sequencing errors, and CDR3s were annotated against IMGT to assign V, D and J genes. Downstream analyses used only productive TCRbeta rearrangements and left out out-of-frame or stop-codon sequences. Clonality was calculated as one minus the Shannon entropy normalized by the log of the number of unique productive sequences. Fisher's exact test with Benjamini-Hochberg correction, at a threshold of adjusted p below 0.01, was used to find clones that differed between time points or between blood and tumor. TCRdb retrieved this table from immuneACCESS and kept in-frame rearrangements only. Not all clones are present; in checked studies, unresolved V genes account for under half, and no reason is known for the remainder. For V, J and clone size, that table is used; D and trimming come from the DNA. In all, the sample holds 45,000 to 50,000 clones, and about four fifths of those were seen once. Around 9.1% of the sample lies in the top ten.

Recombination linked TRBV30 to TRBJ2-5; 15 bases in between match TRBD2. This sequence originates from a man in his 70s with urothelial cancer. The source material was PBMCs, sampled around atezolizumab (anti-PD-L1) treatment. The CDR3 loop reads CAWSRGLAGGETQYF. The DNA sequence is TGTGCCTGGAGTAGGGGACTAGCGGGAGGAGAGACCCAGTACTTC.